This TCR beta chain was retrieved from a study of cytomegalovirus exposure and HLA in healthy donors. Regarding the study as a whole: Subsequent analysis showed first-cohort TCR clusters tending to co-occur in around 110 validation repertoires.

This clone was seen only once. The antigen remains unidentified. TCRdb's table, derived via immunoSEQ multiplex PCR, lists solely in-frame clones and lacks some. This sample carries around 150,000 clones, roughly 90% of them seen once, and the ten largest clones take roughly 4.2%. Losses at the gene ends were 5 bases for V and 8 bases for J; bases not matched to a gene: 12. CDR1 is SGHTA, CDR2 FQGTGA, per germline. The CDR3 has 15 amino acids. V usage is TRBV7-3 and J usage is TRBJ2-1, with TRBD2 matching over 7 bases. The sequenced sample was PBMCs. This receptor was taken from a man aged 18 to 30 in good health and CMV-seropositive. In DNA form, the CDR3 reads TGTGCCAGCAGCCCAACAGCGGGAAGATCCGATGAGCAGTTCTTC. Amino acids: CASSPTAGRSDEQFF.